The 17 T cell receptor beta chains reported below all come from one sample, sequenced in a study of blood T cells in healthy people across ages. PCR was performed a second time for 7 to 11 cycles using a sample-barcoded 5' primer and a J-beta primer mix. TCRdb ran MiXCR on the 5' RACE reads and lists one entry per CDR3 protein. The repertoire holds about 730,000 distinct CDR3 sequences, with roughly two fifths as singletons. Sequencing input: blood. Receptor source: a woman aged 60 to 75 in good health.

In this sample, this clonotype turned up once. The V call is TRBV18, the J call TRBJ2-1, with a possible D match to TRBD2 (6 bases). This CDR3 has 13 residues. Germline CDR1 and CDR2: KGHSH and LQKENI. Trimming left V 2 bases short and J 7 bases short, with 9 bases between. As DNA, the CDR3 is TGTGCCAGCTCACCAATGGAGGGAAATGAGCAGTTCTTC. Amino acids: CASSPMEGNEQFF.

This clonotype was recorded many times. This rearrangement joins TRBV5-6 to TRBJ2-7; D is possibly TRBD1 (6 bases). The germline gives CDR1 SGHDT, CDR2 YYEEEE. Deletions cut 4 bases from V and 4 bases from J, with 15 bases between. The CDR3 extends over 14 amino acids. Here the CDR3 reads CASSATGFGYEQYF. The CDR3 region has the DNA TGTGCCAGCAGCGCTACAGGGTTCGGGTACGAGCAGTACTTC. Looking up the rest from reference TRBV5-6 and TRBJ2-7 gives the full variable domain: DAGVTQSPTHLIKTRGQQVTLRCSPKSGHDTVSWYQQALGQGPQFIFQYYEEEERQRGNFPDRFSGHQFPNYSSELNVNALLLGDSALYLCASSATGFGYEQYFGPGTRLTVT.

This clonotype has more than one count but fewer than ten. This sequence joins TRBV20-1 and TRBJ2-3, with TRBD1 matching 8 bases. There are 16 residues in the CDR3. J lost 5 bases, V lost 5 bases, and 15 bases had no gene match. Germline-derived CDR1 and CDR2 are DFQATT and SNEGSKA (reference sequence). DNA for the CDR3: TGCAGTGCTTCCAGCCCAGGGGGCCTAATACGAGATACGCAGTATTTT. Translated: CSASSPGGLIRDTQYF.

The chain has TRBV5-1 and TRBJ2-7; D unresolved. The V end lost 2 bases, the J end lost 0 bases, and 6 bases lay between the germline ends. Germline assignment: CDR1 SGHRS and CDR2 YFSETQ. The CDR3 is made up of 13 amino acids. CDR3: CASSFVPSYEQYF. The CDR3 DNA reads as TGCGCCAGCAGCTTTGTTCCCTCCTACGAGCAGTACTTC.

This clonotype was found many times. The rearrangement uses TRBV4-2 and TRBJ2-1; D may correspond to TRBD1 or TRBD2 (6 bases each). The CDR3 runs to 16 residues. The germline CDR1 and CDR2 sequences are LGHNA and YNFKEQ. V was trimmed by 1 base and J by 1 base, leaving 11 bases between them. The CDR3 region is CASSQVGGSSYNEQFF. The CDR3 bases are TGTGCCAGCAGCCAAGTGGGGGGCAGTTCCTACAATGAGCAGTTCTTC.

The J gene is TRBJ1-5, the V gene TRBV10-3, with a possible D match to TRBD1 (6 bases). Trimming cost V 0 bases and J 3 bases, with 12 bases left between them. The CDR3 loop spans 16 amino acids. Per germline, CDR1 ENHRY and CDR2 SYGVKD. The CDR3, as DNA: TGTGCCATCAGTGAGTCAAAGAGGGGGGCCAATCAGCCCCAGCATTTT. This translates into CAISESKRGANQPQHF.

This rearrangement joins TRBV5-6 to TRBJ1-4; D is uncertain. Trimming pared 0 bases from V and 2 bases from J, leaving 11 bases between. This CDR3 is built from 16 residues. The germline V gene has CDR1 SGHDT and CDR2 YYEEEE. Written as DNA, the CDR3 is TGTGCCAGCAGCTTGGGTTTATCGGGGACTAATGAAAAACTGTTTTTT. Amino acids: CASSLGLSGTNEKLFF.

This clonotype showed up just a few times. The genes are TRBV3-1 and TRBJ2-7, with 9 positions matching TRBD2. Trimming took 0 bases from V and 3 from J; bases not matched to a gene: 9. CDR3 length: 17 residues. Germline V gives CDR1 LGHDT, CDR2 YNNKEL (reference sequence). CDR3: CASSQDELSGGDYEQYF. CDR3 DNA: TGTGCCAGCAGCCAAGACGAACTTAGCGGGGGAGACTACGAGCAGTACTTC.

The CDR3 sequence: CASSYDNEQYF. DNA of the CDR3: TGTGCCAGCAGTTACGACAATGAGCAGTACTTC. The chain combines TRBV6-5 with TRBJ2-1; D is undetermined. Matching the DNA end better, TRBJ2-7 makes the J call doubtful. CDR1 and CDR2 from the germline V gene are MNHEY and SVGAGI. The CDR3 consists of 11 residues.

The chain has TRBV10-3 and TRBJ2-1, with a tentative D call TRBD2 (6 bases). The DNA end favors TRBJ2-7, so the J call may be wrong. CDR1 and CDR2 (germline): ENHRY, SYGVKD. This CDR3 spans 15 amino acids. In DNA form, the CDR3 reads TGTGCCATCAGTGGTCGGGGGAGCTCCTACAATGAGCAGTACTTC. As protein: CAISGRGSSYNEQYF.

This chain uses TRBV7-2 with TRBJ2-7; TRBD2 matches at 7 bases. The germline V gene has CDR1 SGHTA and CDR2 FQGNSA. The CDR3 contains 17 residues. The trim removed 0 bases at V and 0 bases at J, leaving 8 bases unmatched. In DNA form, the CDR3 reads TGTGCCAGCAGCTTAGCCCTCCTAGCGGACCGCTCCTACGAGCAGTACTTC. It translates to CASSLALLADRSYEQYF.

This clonotype was picked up a small number of times. V usage is TRBV20-1 and J usage is TRBJ1-5; D unclear. The germline V gene has CDR1 DFQATT and CDR2 SNEGSKA (reference sequence). Trimming left V 6 bases short and J 4 bases short, with 19 bases between. The length of the CDR3 is 15 residues. The CDR3 region has the DNA TGCAGTGCGGCCCGGGCCGTGGGCCCAAATCAGCCCCAGCATTTT. It translates to CSAARAVGPNQPQHF.

This clonotype was seen many times. This chain connects TRBV10-3 to TRBJ2-7, with a weak D call TRBD1 (6 bases). CDR1 is ENHRY and CDR2 is SYGVKD in the germline V gene. The V gene lost 5 bases and the J gene lost 6 bases, with 20 bases spanning the gap. The CDR3 loop spans 15 amino acids. CDR3 amino acids: CAISLPGHSAPEQYF. In nucleotides, the CDR3 is TGTGCCATCAGTTTACCGGGACATAGCGCACCCGAGCAGTACTTC.

This clonotype was seen a few times. The chain combines TRBV6-6 with TRBJ2-7, with 9 bases that match TRBD2. V dropped 6 bases and J dropped 2; count of bases not matched to a gene: 8. This CDR3 is built from 15 residues. In germline, CDR1 is MNHNY, CDR2 SVGAGI (reference sequence). CDR3 nucleotides: TGTGCCAGCAGGGCGGGAGGGTTAGCGACCTACGAGCAGTACTTC. It yields the protein CASRAGGLATYEQYF.

The V and J genes are TRBV29-1 and TRBJ2-6; D gene unclear. V lost 5 bases and J lost 2, with 4 bases in between. CDR1 and CDR2 from the germline V gene are SQVTM and ANQGSEA. The CDR3 covers 12 residues. CDR3 in amino acids: CSVRAGANVLTF. The CDR3 coding sequence is TGCAGCGTTAGGGCTGGGGCCAACGTCCTGACTTTC.

This clonotype occurred a few times. CDR3 nucleotide sequence: TGTGCCAGCAGTACAGGGGTAGGCAACTACGAGCAGTACTTC. Translation gives CASSTGVGNYEQYF. The chain uses TRBV12-3 or TRBV12-4 and TRBJ2-4, with 7 bases that match TRBD1. The J call may be mistaken, given a closer DNA end match to TRBJ2-7. The CDR3 runs to 14 residues.

The chain couples TRBV12-3 or TRBV12-4 to TRBJ2-7; 12 positions match TRBD2. After removal of 5 bases from V and 4 bases from J, the junction contained 12 bases not matched to a gene. The CDR3 runs 17 residues. Here the CDR3 reads CASSPIIRTSGAYEQYF. The CDR3 DNA is TGTGCCAGCAGTCCCATTATACGGACTAGCGGGGCATACGAGCAGTACTTC.